This passage covers 27 T cell receptor beta chains from one sample sequenced in a study of blood T cell repertoires in COVID-19. Here immunoSEQ multiplex PCR was the method, and the copy in TCRdb shows in-frame clones only, minus some. The repertoire has over 120,000 clones, less than 80% of them found once; the top ten carry more than 3.5%. The sequenced material came from peripheral blood. These TCRs come from an elderly woman with active or convalescent COVID-19.

This clone has more than one count but fewer than ten. The genes are TRBV5-1 and TRBJ2-5; TRBD2 agrees at 7 bases. The germline CDR1 and CDR2 sequences are SGHRS and YFSETQ. There are 13 residues in the CDR3. V dropped 1 base and J dropped 3; count of bases not matched to a gene: 0. The DNA of the CDR3 is TGCGCCAGCAGCTTGCGGGGGGAAGAGACCCAGTACTTC. Translating it yields CASSLRGEETQYF.

The chain employs TRBV27 and TRBJ2-7; 10 bases agree with TRBD2. With 2 bases clipped from V and 4 bases from J, the junction kept 8 bases outside the gene matches. Germline lookup yields CDR1 MNHEY and CDR2 SMNVEV (reference sequence). There are 16 residues in the CDR3. CDR3 sequence reads: CASSLVALAGIYEQYF. The CDR3 DNA reads as TGTGCCAGCAGTTTAGTGGCACTAGCGGGGATATACGAGCAGTACTTC.

CDR3 in DNA: TGTGCCAGCAGTTACGCCCGGGACAGGGGCCCCCAGCCCCAGCATTTT. Its protein is CASSYARDRGPQPQHF. This chain joins TRBV6-6 and TRBJ1-5, with 10 bases fitting TRBD1. Germline V gene lookup returns CDR1 MNHNY and CDR2 SVGAGI (reference sequence). The V segment lost 2 bases and the J segment 7 bases; nucleotides outside the gene matches: 8. The CDR3 sequence is 16 residues long.

The chain has TRBV14 and TRBJ2-5; 8 bases fit TRBD1. Germline CDR1 SGHDN, CDR2 FVKESK. V dropped 1 base and J dropped 5; count of bases not matched to a gene: 6. The CDR3 has 15 amino acids. The CDR3 DNA reads TGTGCCAGCAGCCAAGTTTCAGGGGGCTGGGAGACCCAGTACTTC. Amino acid sequence: CASSQVSGGWETQYF.

The V gene is TRBV30, the J gene TRBJ2-7; 7 positions agree with TRBD2. J lost 6 bases, V lost 6 bases, and 11 bases had no gene match. Germline V gene data show CDR1 as GTSNPN and CDR2 as SVGIG (reference sequence). This CDR3 region has 13 residues. CDR3 loop: CACRPSGGSEQYF. Written as DNA, the CDR3 is TGTGCCTGCAGGCCTTCGGGGGGAAGCGAGCAGTACTTC.

The chain employs TRBV19 and TRBJ1-3; a weak D match, TRBD1 (6 bases). V lost 2 bases and J 0 bases, leaving 14 bases between the germline ends. Germline V gene lookup returns CDR1 LNHDA and CDR2 SQIVND (reference sequence). This CDR3 region has 17 residues. The CDR3 DNA is TGTGCCAGTAGTATAAAGCAATCGACAGGCTCTGGAAACACCATATATTTT. Residues: CASSIKQSTGSGNTIYF.

This chain connects TRBV19 to TRBJ1-1; no clear D. Germline CDR1 reads LNHDA; CDR2 reads SQIVND (reference sequence). V was cut by 6 bases and J by 2 bases, with 13 bases left in between. The CDR3 is 14 residues long. The CDR3 DNA is TGTGCCAGTAGGGGCATCAGGTTCAACACTGAAGCTTTCTTT. Translated: CASRGIRFNTEAFF.

The J gene is TRBJ2-7, the V gene TRBV5-1; TRBD2 agrees at 7 bases. Losses at the gene ends were 4 bases for V and 4 bases for J; bases not matched to a gene: 5. This CDR3 contains 13 residues. Germline loops: CDR1 SGHRS, CDR2 YFSETQ. The CDR3 DNA sequence: TGCGCCAGCAGCCGAGCGGGAAGTTACGAGCAGTACTTC. Amino acids: CASSRAGSYEQYF.

This chain links TRBV11-2 with TRBJ1-2; 10 nucleotides agree with TRBD1. The germline CDR1 and CDR2 sequences are SGHAT and FQNNGV. The CDR3 extends over 14 amino acids. V dropped 5 bases and J dropped 6; count of bases not matched to a gene: 6. The CDR3 here is CASSPRTGGHGYTF. The CDR3 DNA is TGTGCCAGCAGCCCGAGGACAGGGGGGCATGGCTACACCTTC.

CDR3 residues: CASSLGTVNNQPQHF. In DNA form, the CDR3 reads TGTGCCAGCTCCCTTGGGACAGTTAATAATCAGCCCCAGCATTTT. This chain joins TRBV18 and TRBJ1-5, with TRBD1 matching over 7 bases. This CDR3 is built from 15 residues. Germline assignment: CDR1 KGHSH and CDR2 LQKENI. With V trimmed by 6 bases and J by 4 bases, 9 bases remained unmatched.

This clone has only a few counts. V gene TRBV3-1 (or the pseudogene TRBV3-2) combines with J gene TRBJ2-2, with TRBD1 matching over 8 bases. V was clipped by 4 bases and J by 1 base; unmatched bases: 8. The CDR3 is 17 amino acids. CDR1 and CDR2 from the germline V gene are LGHDT and YNNKEL (reference sequence). CDR3 residues: CASSPSFGTGNTGELFF. DNA for the CDR3: TGTGCCAGCAGCCCAAGTTTCGGGACAGGGAACACCGGGGAGCTGTTTTTT.

The chain links TRBV10-2 to TRBJ2-5; 12 bases match TRBD2. The CDR3 sequence is 12 residues long. CDR1 WSHSY and CDR2 SAAADI come from the germline V gene. V shed 8 bases and J 9 bases; nucleotides not matched to a gene: 4. The CDR3, as DNA: TGCGCCAGCGCACTAGCGGGGGGCCCCCAGTACTTC. This codes for CASALAGGPQYF.

V and J are TRBV15 and TRBJ2-1, with TRBD2 identical over 7 bases. The CDR3 spans 16 residues. CDR1 and CDR2 (germline): LNHNV, YYDKDF (reference sequence). The V gene end was trimmed by 5 bases and the J gene end by 8 bases; junction bases not matched to a gene: 15. This CDR3 reads CATSDGRGVGFDEQFF. Here the CDR3 DNA reads TGTGCCACCAGCGATGGTCGGGGGGTGGGTTTCGATGAGCAGTTCTTC.

V usage is TRBV14 and J usage is TRBJ1-1; TRBD1 might be the D (6 bases). The CDR3 length is 15 residues. The germline V gene encodes CDR1 SGHDN and CDR2 FVKESK. V lost 4 bases and J 4 bases, leaving 16 bases between the germline ends. The CDR3 nucleotides are TGTGCCAGCAGCCCCCCAGCGGGGGGGCGCACTGAAGCTTTCTTT. Its translation is CASSPPAGGRTEAFF.

The chain joins TRBV6-5 to TRBJ1-2; 10 nucleotides match TRBD1. Germline-derived CDR1 and CDR2 are MNHEY and SVGAGI. The CDR3 contains 14 residues. Trimming cost V 6 bases and J 7 bases; bases outside gene matches: 8. CDR3 sequence reads: CASRPTGGDLGYTF. DNA for the CDR3: TGTGCCAGCAGACCGACAGGGGGCGATCTTGGCTACACCTTC.

This clone was counted only a few times. The chain couples TRBV28 to TRBJ1-2; perhaps TRBD1 as D (6 bases). This CDR3 contains 14 residues. The germline CDR1 and CDR2 sequences are MDHEN and SYDVKM. V lost 5 bases to trimming and J lost 4 bases, with 14 bases between them. This CDR3 reads CASSPTGPLYGYTF. CDR3 in DNA: TGTGCCAGCAGTCCGACAGGCCCACTCTATGGCTACACCTTC.

The J gene is TRBJ2-3, the V gene TRBV9; D gene uncertain. This CDR3 spans 14 amino acids. CDR1 is SGDLS and CDR2 is YYNGEE in the germline V gene. Trimming removed 2 bases at V and 2 bases at J, with 9 bases between. CDR3 nucleotide sequence: TGTGCCAGCAGCGTCGCGGCTGCCACAGATACGCAGTATTTT. Protein product: CASSVAAATDTQYF.

This clone has just a few counts. This rearrangement joins TRBV7-2 to TRBJ2-5; tentatively, D is TRBD2 (6 bases). Deletions cut 4 bases from V and 5 bases from J, with 11 bases between. The CDR3 has 13 amino acids. Germline CDR1 is SGHTA and CDR2 is FQGNSA. DNA for the CDR3: TGTGCCAGCAGCTGGAACGCGGGGGAGACCCAGTACTTC. Protein: CASSWNAGETQYF.

The table lists this clone with a few counts. The rearrangement uses TRBV1 and TRBJ2-7; whether TRBD1, the table's D call, matches the DNA was not checked. TRBV1 is deemed a pseudogene. The CDR3 spans 14 residues. CDR3 bases: TGCACCAGCAGCCAAGGCAGGACAGAGTACGAGCAGTACTTC. Its protein is CTSSQGRTEYEQYF.

The chain combines TRBV7-3 with TRBJ2-1, with D tentatively TRBD2 (7 bases). V shed 3 bases and J shed 7 bases, with 13 bases lying between them. CDR1 and CDR2 (germline): SGHTA, FQGTGA. CDR3 length: 14 amino acids. The CDR3 protein is CASSFIGGVNEQFF. The CDR3 coding sequence is TGTGCCAGCAGCTTCATAGGGGGGGTAAATGAGCAGTTCTTC. The whole variable domain, remainder taken from reference TRBV7-3 and TRBJ2-1, is GAGVSQTPSNKVTEKGKYVELRCDPISGHTALYWYRQSLGQGPEFLIYFQGTGAADDSGLPNDRFFAVRPEGSVSTLKIQRTERGDSAVYLCASSFIGGVNEQFFGPGTRLTVL.

The rearrangement uses TRBV7-6 and TRBJ2-1; TRBD2 aligns across 7 bases. The CDR3 is 15 residues long. CDR1 SGHVS and CDR2 FNYEAQ come from the germline V gene. The V gene end was trimmed by 1 base and the J gene end by 5 bases; junction bases not matched to a gene: 5. CDR3 sequence: CASSLGTGGNNEQFF. CDR3 bases: TGTGCCAGCAGCTTAGGAACGGGGGGAAACAATGAGCAGTTCTTC.

This rearrangement joins TRBV19 to TRBJ1-5; no clear D gene. The CDR3 consists of 16 residues. Trimming took off 1 base at V and 1 base at J, with 11 bases between the two ends. Germline CDR1 is LNHDA and CDR2 is SQIVND (reference sequence). The CDR3 is CASSIVSGSSNQPQHF. CDR3 nucleotides: TGTGCCAGTAGTATAGTCTCGGGTAGCAGCAATCAGCCCCAGCATTTT.

This clone was seen once. The genes are TRBV3-1 (or the pseudogene TRBV3-2) and TRBJ1-6, with 8 positions matching TRBD1. The ends lost 5 bases at V and 5 bases at J; junction bases unmatched: 8. The CDR3 has 16 amino acids. Per germline, CDR1 LGHDT and CDR2 YNNKEL (reference sequence). The CDR3 DNA follows: TGTGCCAGCAGCTACTCGCAGGGGGCAAATAATTCACCCCTCCACTTT. This sequence encodes CASSYSQGANNSPLHF.

As DNA, the CDR3 is TGTGCCAGCAGCCGAGTATTAGGACAGGGTCTCGAGCAGTACTTC. It translates to CASSRVLGQGLEQYF. V is TRBV4-2 and J is TRBJ2-7, with 8 bases matching TRBD1. The CDR3 is 15 residues long. Germline V CDR1 and CDR2: LGHNA, YNFKEQ. The V segment lost 4 bases and the J segment 6 bases; nucleotides outside the gene matches: 11.

This chain links TRBV29-1 with TRBJ1-2; TRBD1 might be the D (5 bases). V was trimmed by 4 bases and J by 8 bases, leaving 17 bases between them. The germline V gene encodes CDR1 SQVTM and CDR2 ANQGSEA. This CDR3 has 13 residues. The CDR3 spells CSVGRGEFDGYTF. In DNA, the CDR3 is TGCAGCGTTGGGAGGGGAGAGTTCGACGGCTACACCTTC.

J is TRBJ2-7 and V is TRBV6-6; the D is unclear. This CDR3 has 12 amino acids. Germline V CDR1 and CDR2: MNHNY, SVGAGI (reference sequence). Deletions cut 5 bases from V and 4 bases from J, with 9 bases between. This chain's CDR3 is CASSPGLYEQYF. The DNA of the CDR3 is TGTGCCAGCAGTCCGGGTCTATACGAGCAGTACTTC.

The chain has TRBV15 and TRBJ2-3; D gene ambiguous. Per germline, CDR1 LNHNV and CDR2 YYDKDF (reference sequence). Trimming shortened V by 8 bases and J by 3 bases, and 15 bases separated the two germline ends. This CDR3 has 14 amino acids. The chain's CDR3 is CATGGQGSTDTQYF. CDR3 DNA sequence: TGTGCCACCGGCGGTCAAGGTAGTACAGATACGCAGTATTTT.